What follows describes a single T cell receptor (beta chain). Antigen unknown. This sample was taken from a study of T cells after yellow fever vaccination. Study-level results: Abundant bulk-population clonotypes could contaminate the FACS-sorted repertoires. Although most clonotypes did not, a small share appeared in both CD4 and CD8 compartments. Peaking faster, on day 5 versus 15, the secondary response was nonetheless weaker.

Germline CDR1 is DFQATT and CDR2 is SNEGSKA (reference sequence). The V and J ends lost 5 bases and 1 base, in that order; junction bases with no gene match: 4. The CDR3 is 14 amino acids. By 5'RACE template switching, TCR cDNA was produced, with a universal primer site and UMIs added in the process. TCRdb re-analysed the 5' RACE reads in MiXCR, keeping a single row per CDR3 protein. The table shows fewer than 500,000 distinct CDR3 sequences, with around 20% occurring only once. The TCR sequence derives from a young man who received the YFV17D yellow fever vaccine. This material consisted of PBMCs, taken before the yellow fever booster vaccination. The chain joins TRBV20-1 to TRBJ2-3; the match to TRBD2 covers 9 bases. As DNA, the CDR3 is TGCAGTGCTTTAGCGGGGGCTCGCACAGATACGCAGTATTTT. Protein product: CSALAGARTDTQYF.